A selection of T cell receptor beta chains follows, all from one sample in a study of T-cell reconstitution after alpha-beta-depleted transplantation in children. MiXCR, run by TCRdb on the PCR reads, gives a single entry per CDR3 protein. The sample includes 200,000 or so distinct CDR3 sequences, roughly 6.3% of them seen just once. The sample here was PBMCs, taken before TCRalphabeta/CD19-depleted stem cell transplant. The receptor set was obtained from a girl under three years old with combined immunodeficiency, due to receive a stem cell transplant. Both conserved end residues are part of each CDR3. Each record gives: clone size, D gene, V gene, J gene, CDR3 DNA, CDR3 protein. D genes are given only for firm matches. Clone sizes are given selectively: once, few, many, or a class where the clone is expanded.

>many|TRBD1|TRBV6-4|TRBJ2-7
TGTGCCAGCATCGAGTATGTATTAACTTGGACAGGGGACGCCTACGAGCAGTACTTC
CASIEYVLTWTGDAYEQYF
>many|TRBD1|TRBV25-1|TRBJ1-1
TGTGCCAGCAGTCCCGGGACAGGGTTGATGAACACTGAAGCTTTCTTT
CASSPGTGLMNTEAFF
>many|TRBD2|TRBV7-2|TRBJ2-1
TGTGCCAGCAGCCACACACGACTAGCGGGATACAATGAGCAGTTCTTC
CASSHTRLAGYNEQFF
>many|TRBD1|TRBV28|TRBJ1-6
TGTGCCAGCAGTCCCGGGACAGATAATTCACCCCTCCACTTT
CASSPGTDNSPLHF
>many|TRBD2|TRBV29-1|TRBJ2-1
TGCAGCGTTGAGGGACTAGCGGGGGACAATGAGCAGTTCTTC
CSVEGLAGDNEQFF
>many|.|TRBV2|TRBJ2-5
TGTGCCAGCAGTATAGAACAGGCCGGGACCCAGTACTTC
CASSIEQAGTQYF
>many|.|TRBV29-1|TRBJ2-2
TGCAGCGGGGTCCAAACGAACACCGGGGAGCTGTTTTTT
CSGVQTNTGELFF
>many|.|TRBV4-1|TRBJ2-3
TGCGCCAGCAGCCAAGAAAGGGACACTCGCACAGATACGCAGTATTTT
CASSQERDTRTDTQYF
>many|.|TRBV5-1|TRBJ2-7
TGCGCCAGCAGCTTGGCCCCCGACGAGCAGTACTTC
CASSLAPDEQYF
>many|.|TRBV7-2|TRBJ2-5
TGTGCCAGCAGCTTAGCAGGATTCGGGAGAACGGTCCAAGAGACCCAGTACTTC
CASSLAGFGRTVQETQYF
>.|TRBD2|TRBV20-1|TRBJ2-7
TGCAGTGCTAGAGATCCGGGGCTAGCGGAACCACACCCCTACGAGCAGTACTTC
CSARDPGLAEPHPYEQYF
>.|TRBD1|TRBV4-1|TRBJ1-1
TGCGCCAGCAGCCTTCAGCGGACAGGGGGCGCGGGGACTGAAGCTTTCTTT
CASSLQRTGGAGTEAFF
>.|.|TRBV12-3/TRBV12-4|TRBJ2-1
TGTGCCAGCTGTTTGTGGGGCCTGGCGCGCGGGGCATTGGATGAGCAGTTCTTC
CASCLWGLARGALDEQFF
>many|.|TRBV9|TRBJ2-7
TGTGCCAGCAGCGGAGAAACTCAAGGGCCCATCTACGAGCAGTACTTC
CASSGETQGPIYEQYF
>many|.|TRBV6-5|TRBJ2-7
TGTGCCAGCAGTTACGGATTCACCAGCGGGCAGTACTTC
CASSYGFTSGQYF
>many|.|TRBV18|TRBJ2-7
TGTGCCAGCTCGACACTCAGGGGCCCCTACGAGCAGTACTTC
CASSTLRGPYEQYF
>many|.|TRBV7-2|TRBJ1-2
TGTGCCAGCAGCTCCCGGGGCCGGGTCGGCTACACCTTC
CASSSRGRVGYTF
>.|.|TRBV7-3|TRBJ2-3
TGTGCCAGCAGCACAGGACAGTTTTCCACAGATACGCAGTATTTT
CASSTGQFSTDTQYF
>many|TRBD1|TRBV7-2|TRBJ1-2
TGTGCCAGCAGCTTATACCCTTTGGACAGGGAGGTAGCTAACTATGGCTACACCTTC
CASSLYPLDREVANYGYTF
>many|.|TRBV29-1|TRBJ2-1
TGCAGCGTTGAAGCCGACGCGGGACAGTGGAATGAGCAGTTCTTC
CSVEADAGQWNEQFF
>many|.|TRBV6-2/TRBV6-3|TRBJ2-1
TGTGCCAGCAGTTCGTTTGCAAAGACTGAGCAGTTCTTC
CASSSFAKTEQFF
>few|.|TRBV6-2/TRBV6-3|TRBJ2-3
TGTGCCAGCAGTCTCGTCAGCGTGGGGATCACAGATACGCAGTATTTT
CASSLVSVGITDTQYF
>.|.|TRBV10-1|TRBJ2-2
TGCGCCAGCAGTGAGTCTTTGGGCGCGAACACCGGGGAGCTGTTTTTT
CASSESLGANTGELFF
>many|.|TRBV9|TRBJ2-7
TGTGCCAGCAGCCCAGGGGGGCGCTACGAGCAGTACTTC
CASSPGGRYEQYF
>many|.|TRBV4-3|TRBJ2-2
TGCGCCAGCAGCCAAGATGTCCCCACGAGGTGGACCGGGGAGCTGTTTTTT
CASSQDVPTRWTGELFF
>many|.|TRBV7-9|TRBJ2-4
TGTGCCAGCAGCTCTCCCTTAGCCAAAAACATTCAGTACTTC
CASSSPLAKNIQYF
>.|TRBD1|TRBV7-1|TRBJ2-7
TGTGCCAGCAGCTCAGGGGGACAGGGGGCGGGCGAGCAGTACTTC
CASSSGGQGAGEQYF
>many|TRBD1|TRBV13|TRBJ2-3
TGTGCCAGCAGCTTAGGTCCGGGACAGGGGCCGAAAGATACGCAGTATTTT
CASSLGPGQGPKDTQYF
>many|.|TRBV7-8|TRBJ1-4
TGTGCCAGCAGCTTCCCATCCGACGGTCATAATGAAAAACTGTTTTTT
CASSFPSDGHNEKLFF
>many|.|TRBV6-2/TRBV6-3|TRBJ1-1
TGTGCCAGCAGTTACTCGCCATTCAGACCAAACACTGAAGCTTTCTTT
CASSYSPFRPNTEAFF
>many|.|TRBV12-3/TRBV12-4|TRBJ2-3
TGTGCCAGCAGTTTCGGGTTTAGCCAGGGAGATACGCAGTATTTT
CASSFGFSQGDTQYF
>many|.|TRBV30|TRBJ2-3
TGTGCCTGGATTAGCAGTAGCACAGATACGCAGTATTTT
CAWISSSTDTQYF
>few|.|TRBV12-3/TRBV12-4|TRBJ1-2
TGTGCCAGCAGTTTATATGGGGTTGGCTACACCTTC
CASSLYGVGYTF
>many|.|TRBV4-3|TRBJ2-7
TGCGCCAGCAGCCAAGTTTACGGACTTCTTCCCTACGAGCAGTACTTC
CASSQVYGLLPYEQYF
>many|.|TRBV21-1|TRBJ1-4
TGTGCCAGCAGCTCCCTTGTAGAAAAACTGTTTTTT
CASSSLVEKLFF
>many|.|TRBV7-9|TRBJ2-1
TGTGCCAGCAGCCCTGATATCAATGAGCAGTTCTTC
CASSPDINEQFF
>many|TRBD2|TRBV25-1|TRBJ2-7
TGTGCCAGCAGTTCGGCGGACAGGGGACTAGCGGGAGGCCTCCACGAGCAGTACTTC
CASSSADRGLAGGLHEQYF
>few|TRBD2|TRBV20-1|TRBJ2-1
TGCAGTGCTAGACACGGGGGGGCATCCAATGAGCAGTTCTTC
CSARHGGASNEQFF
>many|TRBD2|TRBV3-1|TRBJ2-5
TGTGCCAGCAGCCAAGTCGGACTAGCGGGGGGGACCAACCAAGAGACCCAGTACTTC
CASSQVGLAGGTNQETQYF
>many|.|TRBV6-5|TRBJ2-6
TGTGCCAGCAGTTATTCCAGCTCTGGGGCCAACGTCCTGACTTTC
CASSYSSSGANVLTF
>many|TRBD1|TRBV29-1|TRBJ1-4
TGCAGCGTTGAAGACATCAGGGGGCCTGAAAAACTGTTTTTT
CSVEDIRGPEKLFF
>many|.|TRBV29-1|TRBJ1-1
TGCAGCGTGGGGGAGAACACTGAAGCTTTCTTT
CSVGENTEAFF
>many|TRBD2|TRBV12-3/TRBV12-4|TRBJ2-1
TGTGCCAGCAGGGCTAGCGGGAGGGTAGATGAGCAGTTCTTC
CASRASGRVDEQFF
>many|.|TRBV10-3|TRBJ2-7
TGTGCCATAAGTGCACTAGCCTACGAGCAGTACTTC
CAISALAYEQYF
>few|.|TRBV18|TRBJ2-7
TGTGCCAGCTCACCGCAGGGGAGGGAGGAGCTATCAAGCGAGCAGTACTTC
CASSPQGREELSSEQYF
>many|TRBD1|TRBV12-3/TRBV12-4|TRBJ2-1
TGTGCCAGCAGTTTTGGGACAGCCGAGCAGTTCTTC
CASSFGTAEQFF
>many|.|TRBV5-1|TRBJ2-7
TGCGCCAGCAGCTTGGAAGCAGCGTCCTACGAGCAGTACTTC
CASSLEAASYEQYF
>many|TRBD2|TRBV28|TRBJ2-7
TGTGCCAGCAGTTTCAGACTAGCGGGACACTTCTACGAGCAGTACTTC
CASSFRLAGHFYEQYF
>few|.|TRBV20-1|TRBJ1-6
TGCAGTGCTAGAGATTCTCTAGGTTCACCCCTCCACTTT
CSARDSLGSPLHF
>many|TRBD2|TRBV7-2|TRBJ2-1
TGTGCCAGCAGCCAAGGGACTAGCGGGAGGGTCGTCAGTGAGCAGTTCTTC
CASSQGTSGRVVSEQFF